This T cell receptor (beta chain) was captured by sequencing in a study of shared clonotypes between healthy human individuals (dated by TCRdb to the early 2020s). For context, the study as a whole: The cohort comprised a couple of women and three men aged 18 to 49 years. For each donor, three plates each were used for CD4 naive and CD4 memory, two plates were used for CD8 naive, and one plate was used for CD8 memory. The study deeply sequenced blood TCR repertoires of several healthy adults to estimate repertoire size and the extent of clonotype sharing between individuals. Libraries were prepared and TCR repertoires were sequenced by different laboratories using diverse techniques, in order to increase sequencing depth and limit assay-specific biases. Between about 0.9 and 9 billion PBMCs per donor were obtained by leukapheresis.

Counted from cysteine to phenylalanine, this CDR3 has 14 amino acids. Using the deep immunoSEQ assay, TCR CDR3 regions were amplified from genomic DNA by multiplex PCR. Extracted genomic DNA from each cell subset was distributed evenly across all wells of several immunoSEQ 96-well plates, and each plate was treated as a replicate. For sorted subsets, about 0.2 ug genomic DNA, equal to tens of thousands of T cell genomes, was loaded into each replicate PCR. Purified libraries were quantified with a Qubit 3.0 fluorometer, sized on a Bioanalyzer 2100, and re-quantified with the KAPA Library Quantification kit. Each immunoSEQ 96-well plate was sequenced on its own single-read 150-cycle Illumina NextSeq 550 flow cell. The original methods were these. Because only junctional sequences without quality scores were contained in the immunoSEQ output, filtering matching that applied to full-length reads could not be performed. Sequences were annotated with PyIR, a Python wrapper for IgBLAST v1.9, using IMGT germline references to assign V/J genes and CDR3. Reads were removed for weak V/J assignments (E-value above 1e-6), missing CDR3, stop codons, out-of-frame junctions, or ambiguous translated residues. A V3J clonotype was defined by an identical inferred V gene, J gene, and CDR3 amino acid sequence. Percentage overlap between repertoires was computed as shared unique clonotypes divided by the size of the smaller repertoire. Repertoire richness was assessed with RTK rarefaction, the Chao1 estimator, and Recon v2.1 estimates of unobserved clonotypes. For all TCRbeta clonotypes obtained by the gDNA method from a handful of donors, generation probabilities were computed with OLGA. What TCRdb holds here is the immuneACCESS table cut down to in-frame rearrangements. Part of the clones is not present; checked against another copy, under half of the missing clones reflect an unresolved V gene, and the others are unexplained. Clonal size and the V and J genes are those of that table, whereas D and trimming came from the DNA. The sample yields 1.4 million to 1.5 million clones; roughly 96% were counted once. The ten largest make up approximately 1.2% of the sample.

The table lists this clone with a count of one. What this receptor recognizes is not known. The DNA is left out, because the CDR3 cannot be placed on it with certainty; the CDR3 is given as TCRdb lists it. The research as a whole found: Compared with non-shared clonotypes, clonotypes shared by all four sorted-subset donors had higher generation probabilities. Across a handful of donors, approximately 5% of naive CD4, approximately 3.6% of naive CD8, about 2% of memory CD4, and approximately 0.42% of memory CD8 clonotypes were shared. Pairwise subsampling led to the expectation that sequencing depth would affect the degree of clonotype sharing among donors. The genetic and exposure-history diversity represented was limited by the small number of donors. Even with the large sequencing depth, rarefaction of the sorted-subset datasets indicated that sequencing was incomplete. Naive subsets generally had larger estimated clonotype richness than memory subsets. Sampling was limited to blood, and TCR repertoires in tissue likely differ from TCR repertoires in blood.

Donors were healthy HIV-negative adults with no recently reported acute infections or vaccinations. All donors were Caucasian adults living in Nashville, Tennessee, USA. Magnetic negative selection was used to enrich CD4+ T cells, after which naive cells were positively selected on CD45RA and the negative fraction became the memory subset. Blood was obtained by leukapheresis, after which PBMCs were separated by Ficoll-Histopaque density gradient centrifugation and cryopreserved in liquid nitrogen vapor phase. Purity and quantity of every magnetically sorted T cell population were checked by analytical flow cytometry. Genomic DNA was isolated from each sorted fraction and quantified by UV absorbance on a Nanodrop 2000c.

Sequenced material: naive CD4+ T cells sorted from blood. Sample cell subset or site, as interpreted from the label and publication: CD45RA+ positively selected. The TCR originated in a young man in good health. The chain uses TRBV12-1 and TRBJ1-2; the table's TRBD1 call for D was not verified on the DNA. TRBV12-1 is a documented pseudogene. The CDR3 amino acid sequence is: CASSFGQGNYGYTF.